One sample yielded the 20 T cell receptor beta chains listed below, sequenced in a study of T cells in Graves' hyperthyroidism and ophthalmopathy. Amplified TCR beta CDR3 regions derived from RNA transcripts. The study used the HTBI primer set for a first-round RT-PCR of the TCR CDR3. Via MiXCR, TCRdb re-called the multiplex PCR reads, giving one row per CDR3 protein. The data hold about half a million distinct CDR3 sequences, with roughly 15% observed a single time. Sequenced sample: blood. These receptors originate from a woman aged 25 to 45 with Graves' ophthalmopathy.

This clonotype was detected many times. The chain employs TRBV18 and TRBJ1-5; 12 positions agree with TRBD1. The CDR3 length is 17 residues. Germline V lookup: CDR1 KGHSH, CDR2 LQKENI. V dropped 2 bases and J dropped 2; count of bases not matched to a gene: 4. Here the CDR3 reads CASSPGTGGRGNQPQHF. CDR3 bases: TGTGCCAGCTCACCAGGGACAGGGGGCAGGGGCAATCAGCCCCAGCATTTT.

This clonotype was seen only a few times. The chain carries TRBV19 and TRBJ1-2, with a tentative D call TRBD1 (5 bases). V gave up 5 bases and J gave up 3 bases, with 16 bases separating them. The germline CDR1 and CDR2 sequences are LNHDA and SQIVND (reference sequence). The CDR3 has 15 residues. The CDR3: CASSVGHLGYYGYTF. The CDR3 DNA sequence: TGTGCCAGTAGTGTCGGACACCTAGGCTACTATGGCTACACCTTC.

This clonotype has only a few counts. The chain uses TRBV5-1 and TRBJ1-2, with TRBD1 as a possible D gene (5 bases). The CDR3 runs 14 residues. The V gene lost 4 bases and the J gene lost 0 bases, with 10 bases spanning the gap. Germline-derived CDR1 and CDR2 are SGHRS and YFSETQ. CDR3 sequence (DNA): TGCGCCAGCAGCCGGGACGTCGCTAACTATGGCTACACCTTC. This translates into CASSRDVANYGYTF.

This clonotype has a count of ten or more. The V and J genes are TRBV7-2 and TRBJ2-3, with 11 bases identical to TRBD2. Germline loops: CDR1 SGHTA, CDR2 FQGNSA. The CDR3 is 13 residues long. J gave up 10 bases and V 3 bases, and 3 bases lay outside the gene matches. CDR3 nucleotides: TGTGCCAGCAGCTTTAGCGGGAGGGCCGCGCAGTATTTT. Translated, it gives CASSFSGRAAQYF. The full variable domain, in which reference TRBV7-2 and TRBJ2-3 provide the parts outside the CDR3, is GAGVSQSPSNKVTEKGKDVELRCDPISGHTALYWYRQSLGQGLEFLIYFQGNSAPDKSGLPSDRFSAERTGGSVSTLTIQRTQQEDSAVYLCASSFSGRAAQYFGPGTRLTVL.

This clonotype has ten or more counts. The rearrangement uses TRBV20-1 and TRBJ2-1; D may be TRBD1 (5 bases). V was trimmed by 3 bases and J by 5 bases, leaving 8 bases between them. The CDR3 spans 12 residues. Germline loops: CDR1 DFQATT, CDR2 SNEGSKA (reference sequence). CDR3 coding DNA: TGCAGTGCTAGTCAGGGTGACAATGAGCAGTTCTTC. It translates to CSASQGDNEQFF.

The chain couples TRBV29-1 to TRBJ2-3; unclear D gene. Germline lookup yields CDR1 SQVTM and CDR2 ANQGSEA. V was clipped by 5 bases and J by 2 bases, with 11 bases between them. The CDR3 has 13 amino acids. For the CDR3, the DNA is TGCAGCGTTAGATTACGGATCACAGATACGCAGTATTTT. It yields the protein CSVRLRITDTQYF.

J is TRBJ2-2 and V is TRBV6-1, with a possible D match to TRBD1 (6 bases). With 6 bases removed from V and 7 bases from J, the gap between germline ends came to 15 bases. Germline CDR1 is MNHNS and CDR2 is SASEGT. The CDR3 totals 14 residues. The CDR3 sequence: CASSRLGAGGELFF. CDR3 bases: TGTGCCAGCAGCCGACTGGGGGCTGGCGGGGAGCTGTTTTTT.

In its sample, this clonotype was seen a few times. This rearrangement joins TRBV6-1 to TRBJ2-3, with D tentatively TRBD2 (5 bases). Trimming took off 6 bases at V and 3 bases at J, with 25 bases between the two ends. Per the germline V gene, CDR1 is MNHNS and CDR2 is SASEGT. There are 18 residues in the CDR3. CDR3 nucleotides: TGTGCCAGCAGCCGTAATCCTTCTCGGAGCCGGGATACAGATACGCAGTATTTT. Its translation is CASSRNPSRSRDTDTQYF.

In its sample, this clonotype was seen a few times. The rearrangement uses TRBV29-1 and TRBJ2-3, with D unclear. V was shortened by 6 bases and J by 0 bases, with 7 bases between the two germline ends. Germline CDR1 and CDR2: SQVTM and ANQGSEA. This CDR3 is built from 12 residues. CDR3 sequence reads: CSVRESTDTQYF. For the CDR3, the DNA is TGCAGCGTGAGAGAAAGCACAGATACGCAGTATTTT.

This clonotype was seen a single time. This chain links TRBV27 with TRBJ1-1; possible D gene TRBD1, 6 bases. With 7 bases removed from V and 1 base from J, the gap between germline ends came to 13 bases. Germline assignment: CDR1 MNHEY and CDR2 SMNVEV (reference sequence). The CDR3 is 14 amino acids. CDR3 sequence reads: CASMGRTENTEAFF. The CDR3 bases are TGTGCCAGCATGGGTAGGACAGAGAACACTGAAGCTTTCTTT.

This sequence joins TRBV2 and TRBJ1-4, with D tentatively TRBD1 (6 bases). CDR1 SNHLY and CDR2 FYNNEI come from the germline V gene. CDR3 length equals 14 residues. Trimming took off 1 base at V and 7 bases at J, with 10 bases between the two ends. For the CDR3, the DNA is TGTGCCAGCAGTGAAGTCAGGGGCGGTGAAAAACTGTTTTTT. Translation gives CASSEVRGGEKLFF.

This clonotype was detected ten times or more. The chain recombines TRBV5-1 with TRBJ1-2; D gene uncertain. V shed 4 bases and J shed 3 bases, with 10 bases lying between them. Germline V gives CDR1 SGHRS, CDR2 YFSETQ. This CDR3 has 13 residues. CDR3 protein: CASSLERDYGYTF. For the CDR3, the DNA is TGCGCCAGCAGCCTGGAAAGGGACTATGGCTACACCTTC. Drawing the rest from reference TRBV5-1 and TRBJ1-2, the complete variable domain is KAGVTQTPRYLIKTRGQQVTLSCSPISGHRSVSWYQQTPGQGLQFLFEYFSETQRNKGNFPGRFSGRQFSNSRSEMNVSTLELGDSALYLCASSLERDYGYTFGSGTRLTVV.

As concerns this clonotype: This may come from a read error, since a much larger clone is one base off. The chain is built from TRBV11-1 and TRBJ1-6; 9 nucleotides align to TRBD1. The ends lost 5 bases at V and 0 bases at J; junction bases unmatched: 5. The CDR3 consists of 17 residues. Germline V gene data show CDR1 as SGHAT and CDR2 as FQDESV (reference sequence). CDR3 in DNA: TGTGCCAGCAGCCCCCCGGACAGGGGCTCCTATAATTCACCCCTCCACTTT. This codes for CASSPPDRGSYNSPLHF.

There are many counts of this clonotype. V gene TRBV2 combines with J gene TRBJ1-5; no reliable D call. CDR1 and CDR2 from the germline V gene are SNHLY and FYNNEI. This CDR3 contains 17 residues. Trimming left V 2 bases short and J 2 bases short, with 16 bases between. The CDR3 sequence is CASSESLLTTGNQPQHF. In nucleotides, the CDR3 is TGTGCCAGCAGTGAATCCCTTTTGACAACAGGCAATCAGCCCCAGCATTTT.

The V call is TRBV19, the J call TRBJ2-7; TRBD2 matches 8 bases. The germline CDR1 and CDR2 sequences are LNHDA and SQIVND (reference sequence). V was pared by 3 bases and J by 7 bases, with 8 bases of the junction left unmatched. CDR3 length equals 14 residues. The CDR3, as DNA: TGTGCCAGTAGTATCGGAACTAGCGGTGTGGAGCAGTACTTC. It encodes CASSIGTSGVEQYF.

This clonotype has just a few counts. The chain recombines TRBV4-3 with TRBJ2-1; TRBD2 agrees at 11 bases. Germline CDR1 reads LGHNA; CDR2 reads YSLEER. J was trimmed by 9 bases and V by 5 bases; bases with no gene match: 12. There are 16 residues in the CDR3. Here the CDR3 reads CASSSLAGGSSAEQFF. CDR3 nucleotide sequence: TGCGCCAGCAGCTCCTTAGCGGGAGGGTCATCAGCTGAGCAGTTCTTC.

The sample holds many counts of this clonotype. This sequence joins TRBV28 and TRBJ1-1; D is perhaps TRBD1 (5 bases). This CDR3 has 13 residues. V lost 8 bases and J lost 0, with 10 bases in between. Per germline, CDR1 MDHEN and CDR2 SYDVKM. CDR3 nucleotides: TGTGCCAGCGCCAGGGTCCTGAACACTGAAGCTTTCTTT. Residues: CASARVLNTEAFF.

This clonotype came up many times. This chain joins TRBV18 and TRBJ2-5; 8 bases fit TRBD1. V lost 2 bases to trimming and J lost 0 bases; unmatched junction nucleotides: 8. The germline gives CDR1 KGHSH, CDR2 LQKENI. The length of the CDR3 is 17 residues. The CDR3 DNA follows: TGTGCCAGCTCACCAAGGACAGGGTCAAATGACCAAGAGACCCAGTACTTC. This sequence encodes CASSPRTGSNDQETQYF.

Only a few counts were recorded for this clonotype. V is TRBV10-3 and J is TRBJ2-5; D possibly matches TRBD1 or TRBD2 (6 bases each). CDR3 size: 15 residues. Between the trimmed V and J ends, which lost 2 bases and 1 base, there was a span of 11 bases. From germline, CDR1 is ENHRY and CDR2 SYGVKD. The CDR3 coding sequence is TGTGCCATCAGTGAGGGCGGAGGGGGCCAAGAGACCCAGTACTTC. Its translation is CAISEGGGGQETQYF.

The sample holds many counts of this clonotype. The rearrangement uses TRBV28 and TRBJ1-5; D is uncertain. Germline V gene lookup returns CDR1 MDHEN and CDR2 SYDVKM. There are 14 residues in the CDR3. With 8 bases removed from V and 3 bases from J, the gap between germline ends came to 14 bases. The CDR3, as DNA: TGTGCCAGCGGAGTTCTGGGCTCCAATCAGCCCCAGCATTTT. Amino acids: CASGVLGSNQPQHF.